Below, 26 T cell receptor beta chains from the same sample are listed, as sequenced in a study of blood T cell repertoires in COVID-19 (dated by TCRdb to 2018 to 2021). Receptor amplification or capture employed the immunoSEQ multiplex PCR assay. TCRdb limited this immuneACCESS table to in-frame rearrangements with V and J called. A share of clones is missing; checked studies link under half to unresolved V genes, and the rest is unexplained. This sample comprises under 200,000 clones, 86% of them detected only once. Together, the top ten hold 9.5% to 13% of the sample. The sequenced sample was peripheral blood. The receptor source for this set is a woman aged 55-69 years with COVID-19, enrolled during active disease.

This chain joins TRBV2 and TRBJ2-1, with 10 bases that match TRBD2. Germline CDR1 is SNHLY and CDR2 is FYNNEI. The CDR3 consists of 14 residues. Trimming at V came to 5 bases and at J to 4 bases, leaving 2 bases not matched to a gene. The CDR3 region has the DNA TGTGCCAGCAGTATAGCGGGAGGTTACAATGAGCAGTTCTTC. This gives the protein CASSIAGGYNEQFF.

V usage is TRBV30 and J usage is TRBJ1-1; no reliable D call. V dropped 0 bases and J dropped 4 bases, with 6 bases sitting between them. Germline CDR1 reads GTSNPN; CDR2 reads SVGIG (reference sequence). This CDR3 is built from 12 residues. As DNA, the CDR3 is TGTGCCTGGAGTGTATCGAGCACTGAAGCTTTCTTT. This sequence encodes CAWSVSSTEAFF.

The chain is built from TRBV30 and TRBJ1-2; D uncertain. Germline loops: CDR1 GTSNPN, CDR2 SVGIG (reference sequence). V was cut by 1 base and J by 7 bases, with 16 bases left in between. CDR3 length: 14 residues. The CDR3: CAWSAETLSFGYTF. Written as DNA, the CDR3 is TGTGCCTGGAGTGCGGAGACCCTTAGCTTTGGCTACACCTTC.

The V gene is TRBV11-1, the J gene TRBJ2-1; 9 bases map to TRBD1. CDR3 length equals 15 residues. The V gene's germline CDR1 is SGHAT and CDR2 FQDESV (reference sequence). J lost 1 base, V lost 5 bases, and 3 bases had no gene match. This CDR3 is CASSPGTGSYNEQFF. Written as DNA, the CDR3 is TGTGCCAGCAGCCCCGGGACAGGGTCCTACAATGAGCAGTTCTTC.

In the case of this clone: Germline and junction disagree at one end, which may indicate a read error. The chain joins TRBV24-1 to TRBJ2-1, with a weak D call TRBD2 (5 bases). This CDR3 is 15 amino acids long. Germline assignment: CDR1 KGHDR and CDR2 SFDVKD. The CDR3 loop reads CATRGAYGEYNEQFF. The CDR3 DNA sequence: TGTGCCACCAGGGGCGCTTACGGGGAGTACAACGAGCAGTTCTTC.

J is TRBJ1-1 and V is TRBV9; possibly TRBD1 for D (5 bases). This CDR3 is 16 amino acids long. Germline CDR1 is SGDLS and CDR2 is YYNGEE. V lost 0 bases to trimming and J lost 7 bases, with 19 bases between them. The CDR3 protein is CASSVGPGHKRNEAFF. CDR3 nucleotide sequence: TGTGCCAGCAGCGTAGGCCCAGGGCATAAGAGGAATGAAGCTTTCTTT.

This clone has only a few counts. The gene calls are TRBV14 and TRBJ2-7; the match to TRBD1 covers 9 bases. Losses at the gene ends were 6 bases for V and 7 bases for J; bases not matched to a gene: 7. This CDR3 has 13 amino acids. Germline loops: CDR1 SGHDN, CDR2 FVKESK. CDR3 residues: CASRRTGAQEQYF. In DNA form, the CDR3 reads TGTGCCAGCAGGCGGACAGGGGCGCAGGAGCAGTACTTC.

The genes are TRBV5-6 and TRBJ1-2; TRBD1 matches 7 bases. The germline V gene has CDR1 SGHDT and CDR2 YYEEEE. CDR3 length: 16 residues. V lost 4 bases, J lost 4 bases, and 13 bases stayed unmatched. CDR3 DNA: TGTGCCAGCAGCCACGACGGGACAGAACTAGCCTATGGCTACACCTTC. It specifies CASSHDGTELAYGYTF.

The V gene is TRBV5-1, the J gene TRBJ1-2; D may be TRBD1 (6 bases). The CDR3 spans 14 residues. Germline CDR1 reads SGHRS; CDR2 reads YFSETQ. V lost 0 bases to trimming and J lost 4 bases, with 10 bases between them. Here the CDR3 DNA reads TGCGCCAGCAGCTTGGACAGGGACGCCTATGGCTACACCTTC. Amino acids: CASSLDRDAYGYTF.

The CDR3 DNA sequence: TGTGCCAGCAGTCCCCGACAGGGTCCGGCCACTGAAGCTTTCTTT. It codes for CASSPRQGPATEAFF. V is TRBV6-4 and J is TRBJ1-1; 7 nucleotides agree with TRBD1. This CDR3 is built from 15 residues. After removal of 5 bases from V and 4 bases from J, the junction contained 10 bases not matched to a gene. Germline CDR1 and CDR2: MRHNA and SNTAGT.

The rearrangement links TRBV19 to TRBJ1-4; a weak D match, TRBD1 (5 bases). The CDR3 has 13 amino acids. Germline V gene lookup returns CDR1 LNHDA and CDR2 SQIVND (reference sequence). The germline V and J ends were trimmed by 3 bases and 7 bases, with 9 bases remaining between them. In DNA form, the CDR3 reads TGTGCCAGTAGTATTGGCACAGGTGAAAAACTGTTTTTT. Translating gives CASSIGTGEKLFF.

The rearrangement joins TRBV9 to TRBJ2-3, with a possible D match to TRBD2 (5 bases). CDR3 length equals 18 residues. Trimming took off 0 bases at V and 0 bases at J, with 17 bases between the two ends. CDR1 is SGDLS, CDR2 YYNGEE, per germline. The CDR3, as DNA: TGTGCCAGCAGCGTAGAATCCTTCGGCGGGCTTAGCACAGATACGCAGTATTTT. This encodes CASSVESFGGLSTDTQYF.

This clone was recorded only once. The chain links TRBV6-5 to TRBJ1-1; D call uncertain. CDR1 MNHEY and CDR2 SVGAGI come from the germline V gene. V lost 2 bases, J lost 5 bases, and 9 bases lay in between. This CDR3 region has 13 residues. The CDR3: CASSYVIQTEAFF. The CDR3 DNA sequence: TGTGCCAGCAGTTACGTGATCCAGACTGAAGCTTTCTTT.

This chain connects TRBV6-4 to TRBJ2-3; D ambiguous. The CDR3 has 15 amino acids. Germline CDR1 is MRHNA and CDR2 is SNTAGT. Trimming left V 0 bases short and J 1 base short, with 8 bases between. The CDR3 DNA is TGTGCCAGCAGTGACTCGATTCAGGGCACAGATACGCAGTATTTT. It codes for CASSDSIQGTDTQYF.

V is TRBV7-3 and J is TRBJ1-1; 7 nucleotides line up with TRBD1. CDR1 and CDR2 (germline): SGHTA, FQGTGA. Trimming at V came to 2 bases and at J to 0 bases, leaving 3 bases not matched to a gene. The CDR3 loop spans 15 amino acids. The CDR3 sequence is CASSLGGTVNTEAFF. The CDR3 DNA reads TGTGCCAGCAGCTTAGGTGGGACAGTGAACACTGAAGCTTTCTTT.

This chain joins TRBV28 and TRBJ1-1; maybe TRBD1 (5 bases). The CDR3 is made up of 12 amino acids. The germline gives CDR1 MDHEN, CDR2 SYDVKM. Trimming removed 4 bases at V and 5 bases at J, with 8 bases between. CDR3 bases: TGTGCCAGCAGTTCGGGGGTGACTGAAGCTTTCTTT. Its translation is CASSSGVTEAFF.

CDR3 sequence: CASSQASQGPNYGYTF. For the CDR3, the DNA is TGCGCCAGCAGCCAAGCGAGTCAGGGCCCTAACTATGGCTACACCTTC. V gene TRBV4-1 combines with J gene TRBJ1-2; possibly TRBD1 for D (5 bases). Trimming cost V 1 base and J 0 bases, with 12 bases left between them. The CDR3 loop spans 16 amino acids. Per the germline V gene, CDR1 is MGHRA and CDR2 is YSYEKL.

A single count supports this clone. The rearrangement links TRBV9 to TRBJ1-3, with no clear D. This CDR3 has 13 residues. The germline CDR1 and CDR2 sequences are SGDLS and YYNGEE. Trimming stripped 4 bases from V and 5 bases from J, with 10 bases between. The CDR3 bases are TGTGCCAGCAGCTCCCATAGCCGAAACACCATATATTTT. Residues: CASSSHSRNTIYF.

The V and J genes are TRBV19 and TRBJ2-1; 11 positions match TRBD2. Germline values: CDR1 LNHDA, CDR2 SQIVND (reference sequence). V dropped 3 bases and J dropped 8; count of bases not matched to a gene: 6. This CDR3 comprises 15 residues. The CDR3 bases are TGTGCCAGTAGTATCTTAGCGGGAGGGGGCCATGAGCAGTTCTTC. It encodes CASSILAGGGHEQFF.

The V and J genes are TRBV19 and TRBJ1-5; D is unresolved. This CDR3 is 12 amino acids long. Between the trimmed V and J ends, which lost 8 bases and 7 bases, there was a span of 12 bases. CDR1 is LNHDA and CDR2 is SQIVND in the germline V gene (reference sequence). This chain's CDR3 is CASFNYGQPQHF. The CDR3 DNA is TGTGCCAGTTTCAACTATGGACAGCCCCAGCATTTT.

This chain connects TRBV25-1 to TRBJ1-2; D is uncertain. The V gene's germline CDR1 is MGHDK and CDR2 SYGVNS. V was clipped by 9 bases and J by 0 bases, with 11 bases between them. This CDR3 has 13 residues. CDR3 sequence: CASTFNTNYGYTF. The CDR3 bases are TGTGCCAGTACATTCAATACTAACTATGGCTACACCTTC.

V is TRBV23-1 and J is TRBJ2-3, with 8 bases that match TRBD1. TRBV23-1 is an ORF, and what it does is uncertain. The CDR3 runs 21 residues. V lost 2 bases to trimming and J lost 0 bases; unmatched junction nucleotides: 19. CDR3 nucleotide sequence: TGCGCCAGCAGTCAACGCCCCCGTAGGACAGGGAAGAGGGGTAGCACAGATACGCAGTATTTT. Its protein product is CASSQRPRRTGKRGSTDTQYF.

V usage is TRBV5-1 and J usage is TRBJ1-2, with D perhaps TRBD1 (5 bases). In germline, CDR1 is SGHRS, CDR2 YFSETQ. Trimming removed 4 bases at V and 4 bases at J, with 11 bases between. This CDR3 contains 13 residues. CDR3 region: CASSEQAPYGYTF. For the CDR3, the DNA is TGCGCCAGCAGCGAACAGGCCCCCTATGGCTACACCTTC.

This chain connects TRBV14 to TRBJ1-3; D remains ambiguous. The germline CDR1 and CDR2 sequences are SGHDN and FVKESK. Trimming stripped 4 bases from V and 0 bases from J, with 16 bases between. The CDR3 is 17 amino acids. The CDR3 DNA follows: TGTGCCAGCAGCCGACTTCCAGGAGGGAGCTCTGGAAACACCATATATTTT. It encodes CASSRLPGGSSGNTIYF.

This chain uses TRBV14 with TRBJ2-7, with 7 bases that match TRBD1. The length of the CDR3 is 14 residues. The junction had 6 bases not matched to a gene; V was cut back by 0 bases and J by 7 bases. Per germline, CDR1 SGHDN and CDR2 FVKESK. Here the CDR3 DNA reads TGTGCCAGCAGCCAAGACGTTGTGACAGGGGAGCAGTACTTC. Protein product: CASSQDVVTGEQYF.

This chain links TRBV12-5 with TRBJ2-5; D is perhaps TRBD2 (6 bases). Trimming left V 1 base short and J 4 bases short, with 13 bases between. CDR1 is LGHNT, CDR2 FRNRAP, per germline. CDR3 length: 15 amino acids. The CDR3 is CASGLAGRRGETQYF. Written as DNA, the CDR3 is TGTGCTAGTGGTTTGGCCGGAAGGAGGGGAGAGACCCAGTACTTC.